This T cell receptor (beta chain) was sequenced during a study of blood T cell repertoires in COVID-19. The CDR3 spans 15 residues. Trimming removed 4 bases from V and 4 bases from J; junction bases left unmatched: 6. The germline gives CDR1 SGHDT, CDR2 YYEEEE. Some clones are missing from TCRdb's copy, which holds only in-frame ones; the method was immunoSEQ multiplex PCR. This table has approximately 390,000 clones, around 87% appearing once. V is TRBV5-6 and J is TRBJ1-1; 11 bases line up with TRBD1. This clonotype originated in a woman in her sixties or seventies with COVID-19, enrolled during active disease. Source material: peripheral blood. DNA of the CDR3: TGTGCCAGCAGCACCACCGGGACAGGGGGCACTGAAGCTTTCTTT. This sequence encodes CASSTTGTGGTEAFF.